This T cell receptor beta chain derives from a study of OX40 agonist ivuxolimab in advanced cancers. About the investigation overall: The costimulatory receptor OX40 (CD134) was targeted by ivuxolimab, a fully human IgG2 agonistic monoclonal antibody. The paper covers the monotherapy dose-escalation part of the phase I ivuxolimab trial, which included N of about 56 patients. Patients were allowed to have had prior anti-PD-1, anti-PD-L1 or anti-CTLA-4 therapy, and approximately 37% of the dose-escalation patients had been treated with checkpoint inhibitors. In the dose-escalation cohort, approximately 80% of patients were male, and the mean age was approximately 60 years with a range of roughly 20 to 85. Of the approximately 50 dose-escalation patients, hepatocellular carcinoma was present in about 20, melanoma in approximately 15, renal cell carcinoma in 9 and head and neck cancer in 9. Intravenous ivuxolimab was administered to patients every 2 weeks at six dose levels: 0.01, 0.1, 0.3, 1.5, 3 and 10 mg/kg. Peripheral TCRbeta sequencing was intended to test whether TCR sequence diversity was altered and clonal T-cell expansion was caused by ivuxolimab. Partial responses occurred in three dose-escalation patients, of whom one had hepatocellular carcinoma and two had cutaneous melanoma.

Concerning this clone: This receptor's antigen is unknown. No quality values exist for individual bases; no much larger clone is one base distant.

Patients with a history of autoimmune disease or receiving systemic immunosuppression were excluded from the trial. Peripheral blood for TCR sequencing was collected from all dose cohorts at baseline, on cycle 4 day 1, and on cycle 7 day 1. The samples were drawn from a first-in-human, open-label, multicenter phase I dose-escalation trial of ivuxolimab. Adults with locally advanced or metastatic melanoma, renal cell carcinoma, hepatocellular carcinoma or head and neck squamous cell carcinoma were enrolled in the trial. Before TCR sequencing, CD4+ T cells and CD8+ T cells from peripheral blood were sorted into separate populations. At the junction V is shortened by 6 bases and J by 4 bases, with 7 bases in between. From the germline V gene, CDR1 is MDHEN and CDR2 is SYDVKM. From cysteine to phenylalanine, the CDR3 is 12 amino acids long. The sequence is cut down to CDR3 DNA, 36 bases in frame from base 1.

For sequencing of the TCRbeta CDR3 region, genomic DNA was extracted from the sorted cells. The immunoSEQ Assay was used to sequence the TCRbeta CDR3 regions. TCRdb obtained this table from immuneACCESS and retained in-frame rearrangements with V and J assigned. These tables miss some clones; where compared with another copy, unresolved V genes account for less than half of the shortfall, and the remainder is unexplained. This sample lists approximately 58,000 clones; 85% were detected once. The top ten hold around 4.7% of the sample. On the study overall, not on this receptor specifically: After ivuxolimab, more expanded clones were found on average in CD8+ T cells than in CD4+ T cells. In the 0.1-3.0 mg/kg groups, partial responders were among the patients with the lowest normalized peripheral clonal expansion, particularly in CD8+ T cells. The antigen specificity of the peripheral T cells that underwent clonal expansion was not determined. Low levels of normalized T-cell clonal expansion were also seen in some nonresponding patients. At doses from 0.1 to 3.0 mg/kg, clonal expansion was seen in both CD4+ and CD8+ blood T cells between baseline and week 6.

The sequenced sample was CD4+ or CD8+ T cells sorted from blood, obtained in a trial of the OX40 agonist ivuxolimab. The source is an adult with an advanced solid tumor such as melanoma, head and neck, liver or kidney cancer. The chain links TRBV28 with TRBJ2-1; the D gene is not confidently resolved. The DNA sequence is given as TGTGCCAGCAGCAATGTGTACAATGAGCAGTTCTTC. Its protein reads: CASSNVYNEQFF.